This paragraph reports one T cell receptor (beta chain). What it binds is unknown. The data are from a study of T cell repertoires in cytomegalovirus infection. The wider study: A matching HLA type, together with CMV infection, was signaled by public TCR beta signatures. The study's findings and limits: Dominant in the ex vivo response were TCR beta clonotypes restricted by HLA-C and specific for CMV.

This CDR3 is built from 16 residues. The ends lost 3 bases at V and 0 bases at J; junction bases unmatched: 6. Germline CDR1 and CDR2: KGHSH and LQKENI. TCRdb reprocessed the reads via MiXCR and lists one record per CDR3 protein. The data contain about 740,000 distinct CDR3 sequences, around a third of them singletons. The TCR was taken from a human donor in good health (CMV status not recorded). Some clones in this sample may be carry-over from other donors' samples. This specimen was cultured PBMCs, taken from culture after CMV antigen stimulation. The chain employs TRBV18 and TRBJ2-3, with 7 bases matching TRBD1. The CDR3 sequence is CASSPGTEPSTDTQYF. The CDR3, as DNA: TGTGCCAGCTCACCGGGGACAGAGCCTAGCACAGATACGCAGTATTTT.